The clone carrying this TCR beta chain has a single count. Its antigen is unidentified. The junction differs from germline at one of its ends, possibly a read error. The data belong to a study of CD8+ T cells in alopecia areata. Study-level points and caveats: Treatment with tofacitinib significantly lowered scalp clonality and reduced expanded CD8+ clones among the top 100. Numerous expanded lesional clones remained in scalp and blood during tofacitinib.

Investigators isolated RNA and reverse transcribed it into cDNA to act as the sequencing template. Clones were sequenced by immunoSEQ multiplex PCR, and TCRdb holds only the in-frame ones, with some missing. This repertoire shows 190,000 or so clones, roughly 64% found once; its top ten account for over 10%. This CDR3 comprises 16 residues. The germline V gene encodes CDR1 MNHEY and CDR2 SMNVEV (reference sequence). Regarding treatment: oral pan-JAK inhibitor, 5-10 mg twice daily. The rearrangement links TRBV27 to TRBJ2-5; tentative D call: TRBD1 (5 bases). The specimen was CD8+ T cells sorted from blood, collected at week 24, from a patient treated with tofacitinib. The clonotype comes from a human donor with alopecia areata. The CDR3 sequence is CASSLSARTLQETQYF. The DNA of the CDR3 is TGTGCCAGCAGTCTATCCGCCCGGACACTCCAAGAGACCCAGTACTTC.